Listed here is a single T cell receptor (beta chain). It has no known antigen specificity. No qualities accompany the bases; no much larger clone lies one base away. CDR1 and CDR2 are read off the germline V gene as SQVTM and ANQGSEA. Taken from cysteine to phenylalanine, the CDR3 has 21 residues. Of the read, only the CDR3 DNA is kept; its 63 bases are in frame from base 1. V trim: 1 base; J trim: 2 bases; unmatched bases: 16. The data are from a study of T-cell reconstitution after alpha-beta-depleted transplantation in children (dated by TCRdb to 2016 to 2017). With respect to the entire study: The study quantitatively tracked T-cell immune reconstitution after TCRalphabeta/CD19-depleted allogeneic hematopoietic cell transplantation in children using TCR repertoire profiling.

The receptor library was made with PCR. Sequencing relied on an Illumina HiSeq 2500. TCR libraries were prepared with molecular barcoding, using unique molecular identifiers to normalize TCRbeta repertoire quantification. TCRdb reprocessing: public reads trimmed at Q25 with fastp, clones called with MiXCR, in-frame beta chains kept. Identical CDR3 proteins give one entry, which carries the most common genes and DNA. The sample has hundreds of thousands of distinct CDR3 sequences on record, less than 35% of them singletons. Of the sample, approximately 2.3% falls within the top ten clones. The sequence links TRBV29-1 to TRBJ2-3, and 15 bases in between align with TRBD2. The clonotype originates from a human donor who donated a stem cell graft to a child with aplastic anemia. The input for sequencing was PBMCs from the stem cell graft donor, taken from the stem cell graft. The CDR3 amino acid sequence is: CSVEGVRGTSGRTPYTDTQYF. At the DNA level, the sequence is TGCAGCGTTGAAGGGGTCCGTGGGACTAGCGGGAGGACACCTTACACAGATACGCAGTATTTT.